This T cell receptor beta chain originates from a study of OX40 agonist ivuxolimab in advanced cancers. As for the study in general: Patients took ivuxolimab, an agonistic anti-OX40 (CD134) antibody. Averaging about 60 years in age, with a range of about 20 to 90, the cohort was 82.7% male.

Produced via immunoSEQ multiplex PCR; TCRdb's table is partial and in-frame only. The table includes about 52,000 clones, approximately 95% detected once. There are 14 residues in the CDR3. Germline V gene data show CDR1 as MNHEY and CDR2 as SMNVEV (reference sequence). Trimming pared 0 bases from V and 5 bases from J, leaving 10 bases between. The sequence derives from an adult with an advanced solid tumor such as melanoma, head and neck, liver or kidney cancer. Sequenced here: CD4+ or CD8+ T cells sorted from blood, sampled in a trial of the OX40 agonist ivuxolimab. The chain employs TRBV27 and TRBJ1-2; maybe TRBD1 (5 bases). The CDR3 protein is CASSLSSGGYGYTF. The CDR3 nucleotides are TGTGCCAGCAGTTTATCGTCGGGGGGATATGGCTACACCTTC.